The next 32 T cell receptor beta chains were all read from a single sample in a study of shared clonotypes between healthy human individuals. The data were produced by immunoSEQ multiplex PCR, yet TCRdb's version contains in-frame clones alone and is incomplete. The sample has roughly 2,300,000 clones; around 93% are singletons. The sample consisted of naive CD4+ T cells from PBMCs. Subset specified: CD45RA+ positively selected. The origin of the receptors is a man aged 18-30 years in good health. Some clones in this sample may be carry-over from other donors' samples.

The rearrangement links TRBV5-1 to TRBJ2-3; 7 bases are a match to TRBD1. From germline, CDR1 is SGHRS and CDR2 YFSETQ. CDR3 length: 15 residues. Losses at the gene ends were 2 bases for V and 2 bases for J; bases not matched to a gene: 5. This CDR3 is CASSLGTAITDTQYF. The CDR3 bases are TGCGCCAGCAGCTTAGGGACAGCGATCACAGATACGCAGTATTTT.

The J gene is TRBJ2-7, the V gene TRBV29-1; 8 nucleotides align to TRBD1. CDR1 is SQVTM and CDR2 is ANQGSEA in the germline V gene. The CDR3 spans 12 residues. After removal of 4 bases from V and 6 bases from J, the junction contained 5 bases not matched to a gene. The CDR3 reads CSVGQGRIEQYF. CDR3 sequence (DNA): TGCAGCGTTGGACAGGGGAGGATCGAGCAGTACTTC.

This chain connects TRBV27 to TRBJ1-5, with 7 bases aligning to TRBD1. Germline V gene lookup returns CDR1 MNHEY and CDR2 SMNVEV (reference sequence). The V gene end was trimmed by 0 bases and the J gene end by 0 bases; junction bases not matched to a gene: 8. The CDR3 is 18 residues long. CDR3 residues: CASSLSKAGGYSNQPQHF. The CDR3 region has the DNA TGTGCCAGCAGTTTATCGAAGGCAGGGGGGTATAGCAATCAGCCCCAGCATTTT.

The chain uses TRBV21-1 and TRBJ1-2; TRBD1, the table's D call, lacks a check against the DNA. TRBV21-1 is a documented pseudogene. The CDR3 is made up of 16 amino acids. The CDR3 nucleotides read TGTGCCAGCAGCAAAGAGGGGGAGTTAGCTAACTATGGCTACACCTTC. Translating gives CASSKEGELANYGYTF.

As regards this clone: At one end the junction does not follow the germline gene, possibly because of a read error. V usage is TRBV10-3 and J usage is TRBJ2-7; D unresolved. CDR1 ENHRY and CDR2 SYGVKD come from the germline V gene. CDR3 length: 8 amino acids. CDR3 in amino acids: CAMTGLPF. CDR3 in DNA: TGTGCCATGACCGGGCTCCCCTTC.

The CDR3 loop is CATRTSGSSYNEQFF. In DNA, the CDR3 is TGTGCCACGCGGACTAGCGGGAGCTCCTACAATGAGCAGTTCTTC. The chain carries TRBV10-3 and TRBJ2-1, with 13 bases matching TRBD2. The ends lost 10 bases at V and 0 bases at J; junction bases unmatched: 3. This CDR3 is built from 15 residues. CDR1 and CDR2 (germline): ENHRY, SYGVKD.

About this clone itself: A junction boundary mismatches the germline segment, possibly from a read error. This chain connects TRBV5-1 to TRBJ1-1; 10 bases agree with TRBD1. This CDR3 is 16 amino acids long. CDR1 and CDR2 (germline): SGHRS, YFSETQ. In DNA, the CDR3 is TGCGCCGGCAGCCTTTCCCCGACAGGGGGCCAAGCTGAAGCTTTCTTT. It yields the protein CAGSLSPTGGQAEAFF.

This chain joins TRBV15 and TRBJ1-1; weak D call: TRBD1 (5 bases). The CDR3 contains 14 residues. CDR1 is LNHNV, CDR2 YYDKDF, per germline (reference sequence). V lost 4 bases to trimming and J lost 5 bases, with 14 bases between them. CDR3: CATSMAGSRTEAFF. The CDR3 coding sequence is TGTGCCACCAGCATGGCAGGGTCTCGGACTGAAGCTTTCTTT.

The rearrangement links TRBV27 to TRBJ2-2, with D perhaps matching TRBD2 (6 bases). The CDR3 totals 14 residues. Per the germline V gene, CDR1 is MNHEY and CDR2 is SMNVEV (reference sequence). Between the trimmed V and J ends, which lost 7 bases and 3 bases, there was a span of 12 bases. DNA of the CDR3: TGTGCCAGCATGGCGGGACGGTACACCGGGGAGCTGTTTTTT. It yields the protein CASMAGRYTGELFF.

About this clone: Additional DNA sequences in this sample encode the identical CDR3. This chain uses TRBV18 with TRBJ1-5; D not certain. The CDR3 is 14 residues long. Per germline, CDR1 KGHSH and CDR2 LQKENI. The V end was cut by 3 bases, the J end by 0 bases, with 6 bases between. Written as DNA, the CDR3 is TGTGCCAGCTCACCCGGGCTTAGCAATCAGCCCCAGCATTTT. Encoded protein: CASSPGLSNQPQHF.

A remark on this clone: The same CDR3 can be traced to other DNA sequences in this sample. The V and J genes are TRBV28 and TRBJ2-7; 8 bases fit TRBD2. The CDR3 is 14 amino acids. Germline CDR1 reads MDHEN; CDR2 reads SYDVKM. Trimming cost V 6 bases and J 2 bases; bases outside gene matches: 6. The CDR3 region is CASSPGLATYEQYF. The CDR3 nucleotides are TGTGCCAGCAGCCCCGGACTAGCAACCTACGAGCAGTACTTC.

V is TRBV27 and J is TRBJ1-4; D remains ambiguous. V was shortened by 6 bases and J by 3 bases, with 8 bases between the two germline ends. Germline CDR1 reads MNHEY; CDR2 reads SMNVEV (reference sequence). The CDR3 extends over 13 amino acids. The CDR3 sequence: CASSDLPNEKLFF. The DNA for the CDR3 is TGTGCCAGCAGCGATCTACCTAATGAAAAACTGTTTTTT.

The CDR3 sequence is CASSPNGSGQGTGELFF. Written as DNA, the CDR3 is TGCGCCAGCAGCCCAAATGGGTCGGGACAGGGGACCGGGGAGCTGTTTTTT. The chain is built from TRBV5-1 and TRBJ2-2; 10 bases map to TRBD1. CDR1 and CDR2 (germline): SGHRS, YFSETQ. This CDR3 spans 17 amino acids. Losses at the gene ends were 4 bases for V and 5 bases for J; bases not matched to a gene: 11.

The chain has TRBV18 and TRBJ2-1, with TRBD1 matching over 8 bases. Germline CDR1 reads KGHSH; CDR2 reads LQKENI. Germline trimming cut 3 bases from V and 4 bases from J; bases unmatched to any gene: 14. The CDR3 covers 18 residues. CDR3 amino acids: CASSPFALRGLLYNEQFF. The CDR3 DNA is TGTGCCAGCTCACCTTTCGCACTCAGGGGGCTCCTATACAATGAGCAGTTCTTC. The variable domain in full, completed from reference TRBV18 and TRBJ2-1, reads NAGVMQNPRHLVRRRGQEARLRCSPMKGHSHVYWYRQLPEEGLKFMVYLQKENIIDESGMPKERFSAEFPKEGPSILRIQQVVRGDSAAYFCASSPFALRGLLYNEQFFGPGTRLTVL.

The genes are TRBV10-3 and TRBJ1-2; tentatively, D is TRBD1 (6 bases). Per the germline V gene, CDR1 is ENHRY and CDR2 is SYGVKD. V was trimmed by 6 bases and J by 2 bases, leaving 13 bases between them. The length of the CDR3 is 14 residues. CDR3 loop: CAISVDRINYGYTF. The CDR3 coding sequence is TGTGCCATCAGCGTGGACAGAATCAACTATGGCTACACCTTC.

V gene TRBV27 combines with J gene TRBJ2-7; 12 nucleotides agree with TRBD1. V shed 7 bases and J 6 bases; nucleotides not matched to a gene: 10. In germline, CDR1 is MNHEY, CDR2 SMNVEV (reference sequence). This CDR3 contains 15 residues. CDR3 sequence: CASTRYRDRGPEQYF. The DNA of the CDR3 is TGTGCCAGCACCCGGTATCGGGACAGGGGGCCCGAGCAGTACTTC.

The chain joins TRBV11-2 to TRBJ2-3; D is perhaps TRBD1 (6 bases). This CDR3 contains 14 residues. With 1 base removed from V and 5 bases from J, the gap between germline ends came to 10 bases. Germline V gene lookup returns CDR1 SGHAT and CDR2 FQNNGV. CDR3 DNA: TGTGCCAGCAGCTTAGTTCCCAGGGGAGATACGCAGTATTTT. Translation: CASSLVPRGDTQYF. Looking up the rest from reference TRBV11-2 and TRBJ2-3 gives the full variable domain: EAGVAQSPRYKIIEKRQSVAFWCNPISGHATLYWYQQILGQGPKLLIQFQNNGVVDDSQLPKDRFSAERLKGVDSTLKIQPAKLEDSAVYLCASSLVPRGDTQYFGPGTRLTVL.

This clone was observed a single time. J is TRBJ1-5 and V is TRBV7-2; tentative D call: TRBD1 (6 bases). The CDR3 is 15 residues long. V was pared by 1 base and J by 4 bases, with 11 bases between. Germline V gene data show CDR1 as SGHTA and CDR2 as FQGNSA. CDR3 bases: TGTGCCAGCAGCTTAGTAGGGGGGGAGAATCAGCCCCAGCATTTT. This encodes CASSLVGGENQPQHF.

As concerns this clone: At the DNA level, this CDR3 is encoded by other sequences in the same sample as well. This chain joins TRBV28 and TRBJ1-5, with D possibly being TRBD1 (6 bases). Per germline, CDR1 MDHEN and CDR2 SYDVKM. The CDR3 length is 14 residues. V lost 2 bases to trimming and J lost 7 bases, with 12 bases between them. This chain's CDR3 is CASSLPGVGQPQHF. The CDR3 bases are TGTGCCAGCAGTTTACCAGGGGTAGGACAGCCCCAGCATTTT. The complete variable domain, with remaining parts taken from reference TRBV28 and TRBJ1-5, reads DVKVTQSSRYLVKRTGEKVFLECVQDMDHENMFWYRQDPGLGLRLIYFSYDVKMKEKGDIPEGYSVSREKKERFSLILESASTNQTSMYLCASSLPGVGQPQHFGDGTRLSIL.

In regard to this clone: At one end the junction does not follow the germline gene, possibly because of a read error. The CDR3 is CAGSVAPMNTEAFF. In DNA form, the CDR3 reads TGTGCCGGCAGCGTAGCCCCCATGAACACTGAAGCTTTCTTT. The chain recombines TRBV9 with TRBJ1-1; unclear D gene. There are 14 residues in the CDR3. Germline V gene sequence: CDR1 SGDLS, CDR2 YYNGEE.

The CDR3 DNA reads as TGCGCCAGCAGCCCCCAGGGGGCGGCCAACTCTGGAAACACCATATATTTT. Its protein is CASSPQGAANSGNTIYF. The chain carries TRBV4-1 and TRBJ1-3; the match to TRBD1 covers 8 bases. J gave up 0 bases and V 4 bases, and 8 bases lay outside the gene matches. The CDR3 sequence is 17 residues long. CDR1 is MGHRA, CDR2 YSYEKL, per germline.

V gene TRBV10-3 combines with J gene TRBJ2-3; 8 bases align to TRBD1. The CDR3 runs 12 residues. Germline CDR1 and CDR2: ENHRY and SYGVKD. Trimming cost V 8 bases and J 4 bases; bases outside gene matches: 2. The CDR3 region is CAIAGGPDTQYF. CDR3 nucleotides: TGTGCCATCGCAGGGGGCCCAGATACGCAGTATTTT.

This chain joins TRBV27 and TRBJ2-7; perhaps TRBD1 as D (5 bases). This CDR3 spans 14 amino acids. Looked up from germline, CDR1 is MNHEY and CDR2 is SMNVEV (reference sequence). V was cut by 7 bases and J by 2 bases, with 15 bases left in between. The CDR3 here is CASTYSQGPYEQYF. CDR3 sequence (DNA): TGTGCCAGCACCTATAGCCAGGGTCCCTACGAGCAGTACTTC.

DNA for the CDR3: TGTGCCACCAGCCGGACTGTCTCTGGAAACACCATATATTTT. Translated: CATSRTVSGNTIYF. V usage is TRBV15 and J usage is TRBJ1-3; D remains unclear. Between the trimmed V and J ends, which lost 5 bases and 0 bases, there was a span of 8 bases. This CDR3 region has 14 residues. The germline V gene encodes CDR1 LNHNV and CDR2 YYDKDF (reference sequence).

The chain recombines TRBV7-2 with TRBJ2-5, with 8 bases lining up with TRBD2. Trimming took 4 bases from V and 0 from J; bases not matched to a gene: 1. Germline V lookup: CDR1 SGHTA, CDR2 FQGNSA. The CDR3 spans 14 residues. CDR3: CASSSSGYQETQYF. DNA for the CDR3: TGTGCCAGCAGCTCTAGCGGGTACCAAGAGACCCAGTACTTC.

The chain has TRBV9 and TRBJ2-3, with 7 bases matching TRBD2. The CDR3 runs to 16 residues. Germline lookup yields CDR1 SGDLS and CDR2 YYNGEE. V trimming: 0 bases; J trimming: 2 bases; junction bases outside the gene matches: 6. The CDR3 here is CASSVGSSGYTDTQYF. As DNA, the CDR3 is TGTGCCAGCAGCGTAGGGTCTAGCGGATACACAGATACGCAGTATTTT.

CDR3 nucleotide sequence: TGTGCCACCTCTTCCGGGTGGGAGCAAGATACGCAGTATTTT. This codes for CATSSGWEQDTQYF. J is TRBJ2-3 and V is TRBV10-3; D possibly corresponds to TRBD2 (5 bases). CDR3 size: 14 residues. The V and J ends lost 10 bases and 5 bases respectively, with 19 bases between them. Per germline, CDR1 ENHRY and CDR2 SYGVKD.

The gene calls are TRBV19 and TRBJ1-2; the D gene is possibly TRBD1 (5 bases). CDR1 is LNHDA, CDR2 SQIVND, per germline (reference sequence). V was trimmed by 5 bases and J by 5 bases, leaving 15 bases between them. The CDR3 covers 14 residues. The CDR3 sequence: CASSSAPREYGYTF. CDR3 bases: TGTGCCAGTAGTTCCGCTCCCAGGGAGTATGGCTACACCTTC.

The chain couples TRBV29-1 to TRBJ2-3; 8 bases map to TRBD2. The CDR3 is 13 amino acids. V was clipped by 6 bases and J by 5 bases; unmatched bases: 7. CDR1 is SQVTM and CDR2 is ANQGSEA in the germline V gene. CDR3 bases: TGCAGCGTCCGCGGACTAGCAGTAGATACGCAGTATTTT. This gives the protein CSVRGLAVDTQYF.

The chain employs TRBV9 and TRBJ2-3, with TRBD2 matching 7 bases. V lost 5 bases to trimming and J lost 0 bases; unmatched junction nucleotides: 15. The CDR3 has 18 residues. Germline lookup yields CDR1 SGDLS and CDR2 YYNGEE. The CDR3 sequence: CASSGGVDPYLSTDTQYF. In DNA form, the CDR3 reads TGTGCCAGCAGTGGGGGGGTGGACCCCTACCTTAGCACAGATACGCAGTATTTT.

Worth noting for this clone: The sample holds other DNA sequences that translate to the same CDR3. The chain combines TRBV7-9 with TRBJ1-1, with a weak D call TRBD1 (6 bases). The germline V and J ends were trimmed by 3 bases and 2 bases, with 7 bases remaining between them. The CDR3 length is 13 residues. From germline, CDR1 is SEHNR and CDR2 FQNEAQ (reference sequence). In DNA, the CDR3 is TGTGCCAGCAGCTTGGACAGCAACACTGAAGCTTTCTTT. Amino acids: CASSLDSNTEAFF.

The rearrangement links TRBV30 to TRBJ2-3; TRBD2 might be the D (6 bases). V was pared by 8 bases and J by 0 bases, with 15 bases between. Germline V gene lookup returns CDR1 GTSNPN and CDR2 SVGIG (reference sequence). The CDR3 loop spans 14 amino acids. CDR3 residues: CARDVGTSTDTQYF. As DNA, the CDR3 is TGTGCCCGGGACGTGGGGACTAGCACAGATACGCAGTATTTT.